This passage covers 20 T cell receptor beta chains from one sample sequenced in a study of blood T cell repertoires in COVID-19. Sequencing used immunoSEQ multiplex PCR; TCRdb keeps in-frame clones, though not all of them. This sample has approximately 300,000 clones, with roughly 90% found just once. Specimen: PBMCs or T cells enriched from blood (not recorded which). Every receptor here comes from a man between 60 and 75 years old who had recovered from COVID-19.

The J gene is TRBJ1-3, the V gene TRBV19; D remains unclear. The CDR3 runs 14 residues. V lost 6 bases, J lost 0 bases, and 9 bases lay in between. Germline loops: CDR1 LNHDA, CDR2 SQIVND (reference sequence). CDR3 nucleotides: TGTGCCAGTAGCCCCGGGGACTCTGGAAACACCATATATTTT. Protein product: CASSPGDSGNTIYF.

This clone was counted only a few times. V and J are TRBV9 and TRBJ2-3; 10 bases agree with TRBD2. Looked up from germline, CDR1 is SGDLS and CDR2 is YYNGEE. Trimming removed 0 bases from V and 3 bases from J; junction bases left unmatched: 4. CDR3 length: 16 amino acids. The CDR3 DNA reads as TGTGCCAGCAGCGTAGGGCTAGCGGGGGTTACAGATACGCAGTATTTT. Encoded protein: CASSVGLAGVTDTQYF. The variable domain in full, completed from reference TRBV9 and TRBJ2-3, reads DSGVTQTPKHLITATGQRVTLRCSPRSGDLSVYWYQQSLDQGLQFLIQYYNGEERAKGNILERFSAQQFPDLHSELNLSSLELGDSALYFCASSVGLAGVTDTQYFGPGTRLTVL.

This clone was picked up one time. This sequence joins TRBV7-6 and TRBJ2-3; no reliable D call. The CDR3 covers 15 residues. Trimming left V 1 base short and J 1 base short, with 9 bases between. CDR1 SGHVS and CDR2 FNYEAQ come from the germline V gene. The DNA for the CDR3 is TGTGCCAGCAGCTTAGGTCTAGGCCGCACAGATACGCAGTATTTT. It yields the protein CASSLGLGRTDTQYF.

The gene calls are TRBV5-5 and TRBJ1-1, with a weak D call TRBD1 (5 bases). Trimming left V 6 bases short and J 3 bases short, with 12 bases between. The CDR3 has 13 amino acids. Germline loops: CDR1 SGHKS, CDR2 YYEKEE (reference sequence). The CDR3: CASKAGGYTEAFF. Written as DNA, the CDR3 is TGTGCCAGCAAGGCGGGGGGGTACACTGAAGCTTTCTTT.

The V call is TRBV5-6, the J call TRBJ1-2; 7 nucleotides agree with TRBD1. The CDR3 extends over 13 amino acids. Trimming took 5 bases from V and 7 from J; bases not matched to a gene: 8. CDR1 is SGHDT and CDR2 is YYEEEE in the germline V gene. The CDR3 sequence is CASSRDSPSGYTF. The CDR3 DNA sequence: TGTGCCAGCAGTCGGGACAGTCCCTCTGGCTACACCTTC.

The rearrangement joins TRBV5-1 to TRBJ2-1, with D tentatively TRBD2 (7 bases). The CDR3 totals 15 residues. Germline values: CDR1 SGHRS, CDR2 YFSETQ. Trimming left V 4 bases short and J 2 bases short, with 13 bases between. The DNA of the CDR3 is TGCGCCAGCAGCGCCCGGGGGGCACCCTACAATGAGCAGTTCTTC. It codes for CASSARGAPYNEQFF.

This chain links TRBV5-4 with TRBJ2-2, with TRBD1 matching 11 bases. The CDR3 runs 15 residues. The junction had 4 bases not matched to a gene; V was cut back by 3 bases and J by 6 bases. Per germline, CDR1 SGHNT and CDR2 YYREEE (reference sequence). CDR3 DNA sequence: TGTGCCAGCAGCTCCGGGACAGGGGGGGCCGGGGAGCTGTTTTTT. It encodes CASSSGTGGAGELFF. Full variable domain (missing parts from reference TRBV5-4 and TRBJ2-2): ETGVTQSPTHLIKTRGQQVTLRCSSQSGHNTVSWYQQALGQGPQFIFQYYREEENGRGNFPPRFSGLQFPNYSSELNVNALELDDSALYLCASSSGTGGAGELFFGEGSRLTVL.

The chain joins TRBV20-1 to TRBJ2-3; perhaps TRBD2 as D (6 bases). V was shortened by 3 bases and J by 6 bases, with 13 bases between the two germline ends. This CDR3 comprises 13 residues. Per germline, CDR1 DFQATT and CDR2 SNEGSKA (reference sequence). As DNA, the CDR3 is TGCAGTGCTAGTCCCACTAGCCCGGATACGCAGTATTTT. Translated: CSASPTSPDTQYF.

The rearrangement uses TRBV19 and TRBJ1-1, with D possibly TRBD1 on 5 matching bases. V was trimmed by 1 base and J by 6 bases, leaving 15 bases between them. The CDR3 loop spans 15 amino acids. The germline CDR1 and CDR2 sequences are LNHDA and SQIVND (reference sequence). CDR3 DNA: TGTGCCAGTAGTATAGCGGGGGGGACCTTGGCTGAAGCTTTCTTT. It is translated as CASSIAGGTLAEAFF.

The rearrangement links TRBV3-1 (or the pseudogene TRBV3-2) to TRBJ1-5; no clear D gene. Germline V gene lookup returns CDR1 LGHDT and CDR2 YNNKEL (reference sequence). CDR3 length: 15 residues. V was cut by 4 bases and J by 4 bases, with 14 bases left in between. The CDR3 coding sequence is TGTGCCAGCAGCCTAGCGCGGGGTGCAAATCAGCCCCAGCATTTT. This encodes CASSLARGANQPQHF.

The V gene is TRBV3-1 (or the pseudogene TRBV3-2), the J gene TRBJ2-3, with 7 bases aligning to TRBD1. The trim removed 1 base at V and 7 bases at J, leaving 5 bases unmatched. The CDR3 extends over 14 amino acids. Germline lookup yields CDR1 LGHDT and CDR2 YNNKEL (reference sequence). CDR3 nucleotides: TGTGCCAGCAGCCAAGGACAGGGTATGAATACGCAGTATTTT. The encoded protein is CASSQGQGMNTQYF.

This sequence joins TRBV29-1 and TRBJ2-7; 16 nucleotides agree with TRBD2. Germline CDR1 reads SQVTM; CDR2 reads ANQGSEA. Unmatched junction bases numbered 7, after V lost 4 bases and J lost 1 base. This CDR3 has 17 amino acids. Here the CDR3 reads CSVGGLAGGPGSYEQYF. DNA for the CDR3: TGCAGCGTTGGGGGACTAGCGGGAGGGCCTGGGTCCTACGAGCAGTACTTC.

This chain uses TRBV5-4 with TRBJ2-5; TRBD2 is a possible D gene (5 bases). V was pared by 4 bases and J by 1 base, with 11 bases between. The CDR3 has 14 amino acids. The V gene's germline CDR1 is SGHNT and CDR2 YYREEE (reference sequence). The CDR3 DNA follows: TGTGCCAGCAGCACATTAGCGACCCAAGAGACCCAGTACTTC. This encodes CASSTLATQETQYF.

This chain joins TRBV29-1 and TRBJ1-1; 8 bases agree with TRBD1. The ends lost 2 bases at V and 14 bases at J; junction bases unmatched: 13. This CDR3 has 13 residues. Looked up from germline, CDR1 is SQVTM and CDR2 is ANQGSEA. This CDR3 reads CSVENRGDRKKFF. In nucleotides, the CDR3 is TGCAGCGTTGAAAATAGGGGGGACAGGAAAAAATTCTTT.

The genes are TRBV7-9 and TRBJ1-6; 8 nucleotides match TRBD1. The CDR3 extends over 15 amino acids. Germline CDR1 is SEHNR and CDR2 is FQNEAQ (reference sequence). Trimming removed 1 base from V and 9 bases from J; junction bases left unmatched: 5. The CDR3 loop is CASSLDRGSGSPLHF. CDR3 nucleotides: TGTGCCAGCAGCTTAGACAGGGGGTCTGGTTCACCCCTCCACTTT.

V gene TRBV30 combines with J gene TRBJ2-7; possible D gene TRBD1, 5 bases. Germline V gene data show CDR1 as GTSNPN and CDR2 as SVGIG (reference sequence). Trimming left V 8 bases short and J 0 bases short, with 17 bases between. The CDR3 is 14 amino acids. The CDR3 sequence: CASNTPDSSYEQYF. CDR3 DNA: TGTGCCAGTAATACACCCGACAGCTCCTACGAGCAGTACTTC. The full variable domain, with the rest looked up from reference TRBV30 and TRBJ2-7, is SQTIHQWPATLVQPVGSPLSLECTVEGTSNPNLYWYRQAAGRGLQLLFYSVGIGQISSEVPQNLSASRPQDRQFILSSKKLLLSDSGFYLCASNTPDSSYEQYFGPGTRLTVT.

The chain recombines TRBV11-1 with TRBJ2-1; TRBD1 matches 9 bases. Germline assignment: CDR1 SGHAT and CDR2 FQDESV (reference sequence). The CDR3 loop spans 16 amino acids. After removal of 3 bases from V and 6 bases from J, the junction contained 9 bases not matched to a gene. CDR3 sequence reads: CASSFQTGTGSNEQFF. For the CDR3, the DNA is TGTGCCAGCAGCTTCCAGACCGGGACAGGGTCCAATGAGCAGTTCTTC. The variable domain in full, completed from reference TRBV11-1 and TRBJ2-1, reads EAEVAQSPRYKITEKSQAVAFWCDPISGHATLYWYRQILGQGPELLVQFQDESVVDDSQLPKDRFSAERLKGVDSTLKIQPAELGDSAMYLCASSFQTGTGSNEQFFGPGTRLTVL.

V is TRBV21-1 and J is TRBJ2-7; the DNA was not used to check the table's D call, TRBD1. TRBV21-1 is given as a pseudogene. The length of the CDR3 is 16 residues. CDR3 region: CASSKVPRTGGAEQYF. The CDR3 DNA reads TGTGCCAGCAGCAAAGTCCCTCGGACAGGGGGCGCCGAGCAGTACTTC.

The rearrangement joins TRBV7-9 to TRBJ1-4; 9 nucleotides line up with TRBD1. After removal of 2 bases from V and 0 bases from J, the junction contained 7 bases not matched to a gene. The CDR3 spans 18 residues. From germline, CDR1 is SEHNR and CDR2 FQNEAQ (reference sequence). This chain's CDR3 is CASSLPGQGVATNEKLFF. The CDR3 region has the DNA TGTGCCAGCAGCTTACCGGGACAGGGAGTTGCAACTAATGAAAAACTGTTTTTT.

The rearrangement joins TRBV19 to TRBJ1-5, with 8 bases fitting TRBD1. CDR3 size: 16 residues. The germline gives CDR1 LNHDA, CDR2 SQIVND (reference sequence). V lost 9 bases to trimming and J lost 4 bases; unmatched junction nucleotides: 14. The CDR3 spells CARPELRRGHNQPQHF. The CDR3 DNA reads TGTGCCAGACCCGAACTGCGCAGGGGGCATAATCAGCCCCAGCATTTT.